Detailed here is one T cell receptor beta chain. Its antigen is currently unknown. Assay: immunoSEQ multiplex PCR; the TCRdb copy retains only in-frame clones and omits some. This sample has millions of clones, with around 94% found just once. These data belong to a study of shared clonotypes between healthy human individuals. Findings of the study overall: Large sequencing depth failed to make sorted-subset sequencing complete, rarefaction showed.

V shed 3 bases and J shed 3 bases, with 14 bases lying between them. The length of the CDR3 is 15 residues. Germline lookup yields CDR1 KGHSH and CDR2 LQKENI. This chain uses TRBV18 with TRBJ1-2; D is possibly TRBD1 (6 bases). The sequence came from a man between 18 and 35 years old in good health. Sequences were obtained from naive CD4+ T cells sorted from blood. Subset defined: CD45RA+ positively selected. The CDR3 loop is CASSPNTGSDYGYTF. CDR3 nucleotides: TGTGCCAGCTCACCCAATACAGGGAGCGACTATGGCTACACCTTC.